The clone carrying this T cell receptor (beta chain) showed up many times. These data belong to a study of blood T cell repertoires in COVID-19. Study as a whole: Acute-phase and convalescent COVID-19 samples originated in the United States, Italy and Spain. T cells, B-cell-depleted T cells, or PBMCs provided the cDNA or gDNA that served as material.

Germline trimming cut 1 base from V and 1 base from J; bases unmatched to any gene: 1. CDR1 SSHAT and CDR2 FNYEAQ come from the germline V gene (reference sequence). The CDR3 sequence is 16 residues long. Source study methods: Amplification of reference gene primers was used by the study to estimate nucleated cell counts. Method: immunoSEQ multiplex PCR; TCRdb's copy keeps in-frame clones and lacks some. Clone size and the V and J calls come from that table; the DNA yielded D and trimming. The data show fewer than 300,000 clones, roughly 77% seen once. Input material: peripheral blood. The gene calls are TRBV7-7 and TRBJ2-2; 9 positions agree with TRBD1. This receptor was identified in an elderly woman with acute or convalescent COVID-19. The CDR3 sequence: CASSLGQGGNTGELFF. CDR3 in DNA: TGTGCCAGCAGCTTAGGACAGGGGGGGAACACCGGGGAGCTGTTTTTT.